This T cell receptor beta chain came from a study of tumor-infiltrating lymphocytes in primary liver carcinoma. Study-level information: Sample yields, roughly 3.5 to 7.13 million productive TCRbeta reads, were similar across the tissue types. Points from the study as a whole: A significantly higher top-250-clone fraction was found in tumors than in blood (p = 0.039). Being bulk and unsorted, samples allowed no CD4+ and CD8+ repertoire comparison. Between tumor regions, pairs overlapped more than tumor-adjacent and tumor-blood pairs did.

Priming with a constant-region primer yielded TCR beta cDNA from about 540 ng total RNA. ARM-PCR, slightly modified, supplied the TCR beta libraries through three nested multiplex PCR rounds. Two initial PCR rounds of around 10 cycles each paired TRBV1-TRBV30 forward primers with a C-beta reverse primer. MiXCR, run by TCRdb on the multiplex PCR reads, gives a single entry per CDR3 protein. In the table there are approximately 300,000 distinct CDR3 sequences, over 55% of which are singletons. Out of unsorted whole blood came the blood RNA, and germline DNA was extracted as well. This clonotype came up many times. Its antigen is unidentified. CDR3 length: 14 residues. The germline CDR1 and CDR2 sequences are ENHRY and SYGVKD. V was clipped by 0 bases and J by 4 bases, with 9 bases between them.

The J gene is TRBJ1-1, the V gene TRBV10-3, with D unresolved. The sequence was collected from a man in his forties with primary liver carcinoma and hepatitis B virus infection. The sample comprised peripheral blood. The CDR3 DNA reads as TGTGCCATCAGTGAGTCAAGAACCGGCACTGAAGCTTTCTTT. Protein sequence: CAISESRTGTEAFF.